Following are 21 T cell receptor beta chains from one sample sequenced in a study of identical twins. TCRdb re-analysed the 5' RACE reads in MiXCR, keeping a single row per CDR3 protein. The data show some 660,000 distinct CDR3 sequences, with around 8.6% seen just once and approximately 0.89% held by the top ten. These data also formed part of another study, on yellow fever vaccine responses in identical twins.

The specimen sequenced was PBMCs. The source is a woman between 18 and 29 years old in good health.

This clonotype occurred a few times. CDR3 DNA sequence: TGCAGTGCTAGAGATCAGGGGGAGGTCTACGAGCAGTACTTC. Protein product: CSARDQGEVYEQYF. The rearrangement uses TRBV20-1 and TRBJ2-7, with a tentative D call TRBD1 (7 bases). The germline V gene has CDR1 DFQATT and CDR2 SNEGSKA (reference sequence). Trimming shortened V by 0 bases and J by 3 bases, and 12 bases separated the two germline ends. The CDR3 length is 14 residues.

This clonotype was found many times. The chain recombines TRBV5-1 with TRBJ2-7; TRBD1 matches 8 bases. Germline V gene sequence: CDR1 SGHRS, CDR2 YFSETQ. The CDR3 runs to 15 residues. The J segment lost 1 base and the V segment lost 4 bases, leaving 7 bases of the junction unmatched. In DNA form, the CDR3 reads TGCGCCAGCAGCCTTACAGGGGGAAAGTCCTACGAGCAGTACTTC. Encoded protein: CASSLTGGKSYEQYF.

This clonotype has at least ten counts. Here the CDR3 DNA reads TGTGCCAGCAGTTTAGGCCGGGAGGAGTACTTC. Amino acid sequence: CASSLGREEYF. This sequence joins TRBV12-3 or TRBV12-4 and TRBJ2-7, with TRBD2 identical over 7 bases. The CDR3 runs 11 residues. The trim removed 1 base at V and 11 bases at J, leaving 2 bases unmatched.

This clonotype was seen more than once but under ten times. The chain carries TRBV24-1 and TRBJ1-2, with 10 bases aligning to TRBD1. Looked up from germline, CDR1 is KGHDR and CDR2 is SFDVKD. The CDR3 consists of 15 residues. V trimming: 4 bases; J trimming: 5 bases; junction bases outside the gene matches: 6. In DNA, the CDR3 is TGTGCCACCAGTGAAAGGGGACAGGGGAAGTATGGCTACACCTTC. It specifies CATSERGQGKYGYTF.

There are a few counts of this clonotype. V usage is TRBV15 and J usage is TRBJ2-1; 7 nucleotides align to TRBD1. The CDR3 is made up of 18 amino acids. CDR1 and CDR2 (germline): LNHNV, YYDKDF (reference sequence). V lost 3 bases, J lost 6 bases, and 17 bases stayed unmatched. CDR3 sequence: CATSRDIDRVYEGNEQFF. For the CDR3, the DNA is TGTGCCACCAGCAGGGACATAGACAGGGTCTATGAGGGCAATGAGCAGTTCTTC.

The chain couples TRBV27 to TRBJ2-7, with a weak D call TRBD1 (5 bases). The CDR3 is made up of 14 amino acids. Per germline, CDR1 MNHEY and CDR2 SMNVEV (reference sequence). V lost 3 bases, J lost 0 bases, and 9 bases lay in between. This CDR3 is CASSFSRGSYEQYF. In DNA, the CDR3 is TGTGCCAGCAGTTTTAGTAGGGGCTCCTACGAGCAGTACTTC.

In this sample, this clonotype turned up a few times. The chain is built from TRBV29-1 and TRBJ2-3, with TRBD2 identical over 13 bases. Germline V CDR1 and CDR2: SQVTM, ANQGSEA. With V trimmed by 5 bases and J by 2 bases, 4 bases remained unmatched. The CDR3 is 15 residues long. CDR3 nucleotides: TGCAGCGTTACAGGGACTAGCGGGGACACAGATACGCAGTATTTT. Its protein product is CSVTGTSGDTDTQYF.

This clonotype occurred a few times. The rearrangement links TRBV27 to TRBJ2-1; the match to TRBD1 covers 12 bases. The CDR3 covers 14 residues. The V and J ends lost 7 bases and 6 bases, in that order; junction bases with no gene match: 4. Germline V lookup: CDR1 MNHEY, CDR2 SMNVEV (reference sequence). The CDR3 DNA reads TGTGCCAGCAACCGGGACAGGGGGCTCAATGAGCAGTTCTTC. Translating gives CASNRDRGLNEQFF.

V usage is TRBV28 and J usage is TRBJ2-3, with TRBD1 matching over 10 bases. CDR1 is MDHEN, CDR2 SYDVKM, per germline. CDR3 length: 16 residues. V was pared by 6 bases and J by 0 bases, with 6 bases of the junction left unmatched. The CDR3 spells CASSPDRGQSTDTQYF. DNA of the CDR3: TGTGCCAGCAGCCCCGACAGGGGGCAGAGCACAGATACGCAGTATTTT.

This clonotype was counted between two and nine times. The chain links TRBV3-1 to TRBJ2-7; 11 bases match TRBD2. CDR3 length: 14 amino acids. The V and J ends lost 1 base and 9 bases, in that order; junction bases with no gene match: 5. The V gene's germline CDR1 is LGHDT and CDR2 YNNKEL (reference sequence). This CDR3 is CASSQGLAGRVQYF. The DNA of the CDR3 is TGTGCCAGCAGCCAAGGACTAGCGGGGAGGGTGCAGTACTTC.

This clonotype has a handful of counts. This chain joins TRBV7-9 and TRBJ2-7; 10 nucleotides line up with TRBD1. V trimming: 4 bases; J trimming: 5 bases; junction bases outside the gene matches: 5. The CDR3 has 14 residues. Germline CDR1 is SEHNR and CDR2 is FQNEAQ (reference sequence). CDR3 region: CASSSTTGGDEQYF. For the CDR3, the DNA is TGTGCCAGCAGCTCCACGACAGGGGGCGACGAGCAGTACTTC.

In this sample, this clonotype turned up many times. In DNA form, the CDR3 reads TGTGCCAGCAGTTTGCGGGGGACTGAAGCTTTCTTT. Translated: CASSLRGTEAFF. The genes are TRBV12-3 or TRBV12-4 and TRBJ1-1, with a tentative D call TRBD1 (5 bases). This CDR3 contains 12 residues. The germline V and J ends were trimmed by 3 bases and 5 bases, with 7 bases remaining between them.

The chain links TRBV27 to TRBJ1-2; TRBD1 is a possible D gene (5 bases). With 5 bases removed from V and 3 bases from J, the gap between germline ends came to 13 bases. The CDR3 extends over 14 amino acids. Germline-derived CDR1 and CDR2 are MNHEY and SMNVEV (reference sequence). For the CDR3, the DNA is TGTGCCAGCAGTACCCGAGGGACTTACTATGGCTACACCTTC. It specifies CASSTRGTYYGYTF.

Details on this clonotype: A junction end diverges from the germline sequence, so it may reflect a read error. The chain couples TRBV7-7 to TRBJ2-2, with D maybe TRBD1 (5 bases). The CDR3 sequence is 17 residues long. Germline V gene data show CDR1 as SSHAT and CDR2 as FNYEAQ (reference sequence). In DNA, the CDR3 is TGTGCTAGCAGCCATAGCTCTAGGGGCGCGTACACCGGGGAGCTGTTTTTT. This codes for CASSHSSRGAYTGELFF.

Only one count was recorded for this clonotype. The J gene is TRBJ2-1, the V gene TRBV6-1; D may be TRBD1 (6 bases). Germline V gives CDR1 MNHNS, CDR2 SASEGT. V was clipped by 7 bases and J by 7 bases, with 14 bases between them. The length of the CDR3 is 13 residues. CDR3 protein: CASNRLGTNEQFF. DNA of the CDR3: TGTGCCAGCAATCGACTTGGGACAAATGAGCAGTTCTTC.

This clonotype was recorded many times. The CDR3 sequence is CASREAEKLFF. The CDR3 DNA reads as TGTGCCAGCAGGGAGGCTGAAAAACTGTTTTTT. The rearrangement joins TRBV12-3 or TRBV12-4 to TRBJ1-4; D is unresolved. The CDR3 is made up of 11 amino acids. Trimming stripped 6 bases from V and 7 bases from J, with 6 bases between.

The rearrangement uses TRBV28 and TRBJ2-3, with D maybe TRBD1 (5 bases). The CDR3 has 20 residues. V lost 5 bases and J lost 2, with 29 bases in between. Germline V lookup: CDR1 MDHEN, CDR2 SYDVKM. The CDR3 region has the DNA TGTGCCAGCAGTCCGATTCTCGTGCGGCAGGGTGGGAAGAACACAGATACGCAGTATTTT. This gives the protein CASSPILVRQGGKNTDTQYF.

In its sample, this clonotype was seen a few times. V gene TRBV6-1 combines with J gene TRBJ2-1; D remains ambiguous. Germline assignment: CDR1 MNHNS and CDR2 SASEGT. The V end lost 7 bases, the J end lost 5 bases, and 18 bases lay between the germline ends. CDR3 length equals 15 residues. Here the CDR3 reads CASKLIMSLNNEQFF. CDR3 bases: TGTGCCAGCAAACTCATAATGTCTCTTAACAATGAGCAGTTCTTC.

This clonotype was counted only a few times. The chain joins TRBV7-8 to TRBJ2-7; TRBD1 aligns across 9 bases. With V trimmed by 5 bases and J by 0 bases, 11 bases remained unmatched. Germline values: CDR1 SGHVS, CDR2 FQNEAQ. The length of the CDR3 is 17 residues. CDR3 loop: CASSTRGQGFTSYEQYF. CDR3 DNA: TGTGCCAGCAGCACCCGCGGACAGGGGTTCACCTCCTACGAGCAGTACTTC. Looking up the rest from reference TRBV7-8 and TRBJ2-7 gives the full variable domain: GAGVSQSPRYKVAKRGQDVALRCDPISGHVSLFWYQQALGQGPEFLTYFQNEAQLDKSGLPSDRFFAERPEGSVSTLKIQRTQQEDSAVYLCASSTRGQGFTSYEQYFGPGTRLTVT.

This clonotype was observed at least ten times. V usage is TRBV20-1 and J usage is TRBJ2-1; 8 bases fit TRBD2. The V and J ends lost 7 bases and 13 bases, in that order; junction bases with no gene match: 6. The length of the CDR3 is 10 residues. The germline CDR1 and CDR2 sequences are DFQATT and SNEGSKA (reference sequence). The CDR3 spells CSVNLAGQFF. The DNA for the CDR3 is TGCAGTGTTAACTTAGCGGGACAGTTCTTC.

This clonotype has more than one count but fewer than ten. V is TRBV29-1 and J is TRBJ2-2; D remains ambiguous. The CDR3 is 13 residues long. Germline V CDR1 and CDR2: SQVTM, ANQGSEA. V was shortened by 3 bases and J by 7 bases, with 12 bases between the two germline ends. In nucleotides, the CDR3 is TGCAGCGTTGACGACCAGCCCAACGGGGAGCTGTTTTTT. As protein: CSVDDQPNGELFF.